In this sample, the clone carrying this TCR beta chain turned up once. Mismatch with germline at one junction end may stem from a read error. This CDR3 has 11 amino acids. Germline values: CDR1 SGHVS, CDR2 FQNEAQ. Measured with immunoSEQ multiplex PCR; TCRdb has only the in-frame clones, and not every one. Altogether around 150,000 clones are present, around four fifths being singletons, with the ten largest covering approximately 2.3%. The data derive from a study of cytomegalovirus exposure and HLA in healthy donors. The chain uses TRBV7-8 and TRBJ2-3, with a tentative D call TRBD1 (5 bases). This sequence originates from a man aged 25-45 years in good health and CMV-seropositive. The sequenced sample was PBMCs. The CDR3 loop reads CASSNRFVPIF. The CDR3 DNA reads TGTGCCAGCAGCAACAGGTTTGTTCCGATTTTT.